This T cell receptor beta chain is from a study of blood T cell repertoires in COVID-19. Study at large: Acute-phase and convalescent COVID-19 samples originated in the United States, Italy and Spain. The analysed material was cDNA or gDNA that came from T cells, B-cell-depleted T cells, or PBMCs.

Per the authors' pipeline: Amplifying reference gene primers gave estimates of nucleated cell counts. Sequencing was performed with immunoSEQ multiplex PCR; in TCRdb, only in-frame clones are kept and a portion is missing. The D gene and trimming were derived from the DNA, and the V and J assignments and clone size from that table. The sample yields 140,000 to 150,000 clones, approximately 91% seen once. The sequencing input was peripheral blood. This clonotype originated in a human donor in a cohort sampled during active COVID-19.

The CDR3 nucleotides are TGTGCCAGCAGTTACTCGAGTGAGGGCGGACAGCCCCAGCATTTT. Translation: CASSYSSEGGQPQHF. The chain carries TRBV6-2 or TRBV6-3 and TRBJ1-5; no definite D call. Germline CDR1 reads MNHEY; CDR2 reads SVGEGT. V was shortened by 0 bases and J by 7 bases, with 13 bases between the two germline ends. There are 15 residues in the CDR3.